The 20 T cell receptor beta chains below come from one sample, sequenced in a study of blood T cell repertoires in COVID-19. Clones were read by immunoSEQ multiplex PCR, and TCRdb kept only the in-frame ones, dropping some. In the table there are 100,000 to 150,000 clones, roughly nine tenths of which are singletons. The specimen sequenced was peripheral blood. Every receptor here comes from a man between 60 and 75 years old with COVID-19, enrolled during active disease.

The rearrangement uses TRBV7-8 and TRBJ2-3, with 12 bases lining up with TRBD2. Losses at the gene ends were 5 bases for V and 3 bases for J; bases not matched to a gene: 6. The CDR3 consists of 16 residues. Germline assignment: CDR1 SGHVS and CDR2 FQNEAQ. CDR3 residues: CASSPWTSGITDTQYF. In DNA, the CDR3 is TGTGCCAGCAGCCCCTGGACTAGCGGGATAACAGATACGCAGTATTTT.

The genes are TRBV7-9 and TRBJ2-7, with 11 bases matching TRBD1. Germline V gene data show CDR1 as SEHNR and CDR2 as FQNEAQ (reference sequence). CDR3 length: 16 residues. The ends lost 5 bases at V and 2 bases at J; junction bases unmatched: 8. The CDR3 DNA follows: TGTGCCAGCAGCAACCGGGACAGGGGGGACGCCTACGAGCAGTACTTC. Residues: CASSNRDRGDAYEQYF. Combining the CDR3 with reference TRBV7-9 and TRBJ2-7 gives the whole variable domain DTGVSQNPRHKITKRGQNVTFRCDPISEHNRLYWYRQTLGQGPEFLTYFQNEAQLEKSRLLSDRFSAERPKGSFSTLEIQRTEQGDSAMYLCASSNRDRGDAYEQYFGPGTRLTVT.

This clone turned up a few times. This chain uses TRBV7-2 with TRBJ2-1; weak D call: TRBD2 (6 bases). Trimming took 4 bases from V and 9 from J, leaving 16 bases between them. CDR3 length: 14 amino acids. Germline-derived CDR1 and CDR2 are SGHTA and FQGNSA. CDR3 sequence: CASSSQAAGSEQFF. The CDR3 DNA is TGTGCCAGCAGCTCTCAGGCAGCGGGCAGTGAGCAGTTCTTC.

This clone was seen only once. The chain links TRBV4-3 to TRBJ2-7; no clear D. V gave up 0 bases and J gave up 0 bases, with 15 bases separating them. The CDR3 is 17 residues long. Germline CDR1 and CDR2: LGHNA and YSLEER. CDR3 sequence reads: CASSQDYGTTYSYEQYF. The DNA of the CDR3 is TGCGCCAGCAGCCAAGATTACGGAACTACTTACTCCTACGAGCAGTACTTC.

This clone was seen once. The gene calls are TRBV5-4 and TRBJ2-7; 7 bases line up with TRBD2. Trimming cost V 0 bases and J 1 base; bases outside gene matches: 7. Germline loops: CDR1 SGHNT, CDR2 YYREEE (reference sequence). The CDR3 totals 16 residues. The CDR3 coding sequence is TGTGCCAGCAGCTTGGGGGGGGGAACTCCGTCCTACGAGCAGTACTTC. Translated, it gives CASSLGGGTPSYEQYF.

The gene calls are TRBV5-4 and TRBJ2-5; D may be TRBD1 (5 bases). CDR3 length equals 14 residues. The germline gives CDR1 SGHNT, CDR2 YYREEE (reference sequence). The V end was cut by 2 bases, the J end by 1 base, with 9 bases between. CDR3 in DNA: TGTGCCAGCAGCTTAAGACAGAGCCAAGAGACCCAGTACTTC. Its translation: CASSLRQSQETQYF.

CDR3 region: CASSSLRTVDTEAFF. The CDR3 DNA reads TGTGCCAGCAGCTCCCTTAGGACTGTGGACACTGAAGCTTTCTTT. The rearrangement joins TRBV5-6 to TRBJ1-1; D not resolved. The CDR3 has 15 residues. Germline V gene data show CDR1 as SGHDT and CDR2 as YYEEEE. With 3 bases removed from V and 3 bases from J, the gap between germline ends came to 15 bases.

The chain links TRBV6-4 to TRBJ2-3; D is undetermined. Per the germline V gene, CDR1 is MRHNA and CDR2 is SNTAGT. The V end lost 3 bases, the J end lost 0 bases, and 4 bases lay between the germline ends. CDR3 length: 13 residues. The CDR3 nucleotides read TGTGCCAGCAGTGAGTCGAGCACAGATACGCAGTATTTT. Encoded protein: CASSESSTDTQYF.

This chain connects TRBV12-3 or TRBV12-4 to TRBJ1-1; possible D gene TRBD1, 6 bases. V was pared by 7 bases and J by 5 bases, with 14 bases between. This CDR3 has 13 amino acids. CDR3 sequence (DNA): TGTGCCAGCACTTCAGGGGCTTGGACTGAAGCTTTCTTT. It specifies CASTSGAWTEAFF.

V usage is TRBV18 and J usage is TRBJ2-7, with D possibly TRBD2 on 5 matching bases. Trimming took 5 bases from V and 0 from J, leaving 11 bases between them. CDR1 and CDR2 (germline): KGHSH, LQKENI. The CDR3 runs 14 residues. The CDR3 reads CASSGRELSYEQYF. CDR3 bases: TGTGCCAGCTCAGGCCGGGAACTCTCCTACGAGCAGTACTTC. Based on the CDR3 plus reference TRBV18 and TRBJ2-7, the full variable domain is NAGVMQNPRHLVRRRGQEARLRCSPMKGHSHVYWYRQLPEEGLKFMVYLQKENIIDESGMPKERFSAEFPKEGPSILRIQQVVRGDSAAYFCASSGRELSYEQYFGPGTRLTVT.

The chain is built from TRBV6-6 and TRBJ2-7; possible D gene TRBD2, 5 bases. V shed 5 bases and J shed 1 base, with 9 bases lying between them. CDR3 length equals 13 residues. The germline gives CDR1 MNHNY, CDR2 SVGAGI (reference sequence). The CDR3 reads CASSPEGSYEQYF. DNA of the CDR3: TGTGCCAGCAGTCCCGAGGGTTCCTACGAGCAGTACTTC.

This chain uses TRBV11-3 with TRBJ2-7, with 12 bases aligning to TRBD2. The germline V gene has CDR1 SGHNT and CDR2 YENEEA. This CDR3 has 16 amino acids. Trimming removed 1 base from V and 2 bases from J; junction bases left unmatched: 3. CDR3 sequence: CASSLGLAGGPYEQYF. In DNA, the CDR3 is TGTGCCAGCAGCTTAGGGCTAGCGGGAGGGCCCTACGAGCAGTACTTC.

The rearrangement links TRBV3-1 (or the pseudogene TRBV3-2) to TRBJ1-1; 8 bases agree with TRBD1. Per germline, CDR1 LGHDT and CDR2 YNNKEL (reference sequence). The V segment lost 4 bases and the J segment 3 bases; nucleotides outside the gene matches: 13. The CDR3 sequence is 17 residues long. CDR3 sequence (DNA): TGTGCCAGCAGCCGCCTATCCGGACAGGGTGGGGACACTGAAGCTTTCTTT. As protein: CASSRLSGQGGDTEAFF.

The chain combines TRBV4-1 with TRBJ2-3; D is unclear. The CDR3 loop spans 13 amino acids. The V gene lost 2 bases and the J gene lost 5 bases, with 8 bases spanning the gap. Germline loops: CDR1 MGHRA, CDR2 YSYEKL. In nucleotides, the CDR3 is TGCGCCAGCAGCCAACCCTTGCGAGATACGCAGTATTTT. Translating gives CASSQPLRDTQYF.

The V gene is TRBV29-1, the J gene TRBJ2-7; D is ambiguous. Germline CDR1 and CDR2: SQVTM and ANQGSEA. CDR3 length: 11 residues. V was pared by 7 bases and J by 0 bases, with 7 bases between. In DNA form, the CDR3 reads TGCAGCGCGGAACACTCCTACGAGCAGTACTTC. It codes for CSAEHSYEQYF.

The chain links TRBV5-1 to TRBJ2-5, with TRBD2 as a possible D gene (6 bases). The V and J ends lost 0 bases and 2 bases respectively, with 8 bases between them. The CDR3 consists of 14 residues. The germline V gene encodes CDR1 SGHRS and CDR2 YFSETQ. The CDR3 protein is CASSLAGLQETQYF. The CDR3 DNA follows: TGCGCCAGCAGCTTGGCAGGACTACAAGAGACCCAGTACTTC.

Here the CDR3 DNA reads TGTGCCAGCAGCCGCCCCCCTTACAGGGGAAAAGGCTCCGGGGAGCTGTTTTTT. Translation gives CASSRPPYRGKGSGELFF. This sequence joins TRBV14 and TRBJ2-2; 7 nucleotides agree with TRBD1. V dropped 4 bases and J dropped 6; count of bases not matched to a gene: 17. CDR3 length equals 18 residues. Germline V gene lookup returns CDR1 SGHDN and CDR2 FVKESK.

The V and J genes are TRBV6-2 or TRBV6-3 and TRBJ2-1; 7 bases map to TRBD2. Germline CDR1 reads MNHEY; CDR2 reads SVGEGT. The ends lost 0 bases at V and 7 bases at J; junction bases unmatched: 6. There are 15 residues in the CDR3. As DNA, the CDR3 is TGTGCCAGCAGTTACTCGAGGCTAGCGGAGAATGAGCAGTTCTTC. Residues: CASSYSRLAENEQFF.

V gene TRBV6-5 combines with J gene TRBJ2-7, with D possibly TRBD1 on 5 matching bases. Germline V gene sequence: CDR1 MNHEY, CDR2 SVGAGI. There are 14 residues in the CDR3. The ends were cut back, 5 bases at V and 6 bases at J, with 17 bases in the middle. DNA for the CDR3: TGTGCCAGCAGTATGGGGCGAGGACGGAGCGAGCAGTACTTC. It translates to CASSMGRGRSEQYF.

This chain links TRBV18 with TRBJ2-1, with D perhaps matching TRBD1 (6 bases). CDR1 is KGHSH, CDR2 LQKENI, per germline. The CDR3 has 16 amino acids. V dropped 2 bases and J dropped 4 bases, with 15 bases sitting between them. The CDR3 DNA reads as TGTGCCAGCTCACCATCGGGGACATTGGAATACAATGAGCAGTTCTTC. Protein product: CASSPSGTLEYNEQFF.